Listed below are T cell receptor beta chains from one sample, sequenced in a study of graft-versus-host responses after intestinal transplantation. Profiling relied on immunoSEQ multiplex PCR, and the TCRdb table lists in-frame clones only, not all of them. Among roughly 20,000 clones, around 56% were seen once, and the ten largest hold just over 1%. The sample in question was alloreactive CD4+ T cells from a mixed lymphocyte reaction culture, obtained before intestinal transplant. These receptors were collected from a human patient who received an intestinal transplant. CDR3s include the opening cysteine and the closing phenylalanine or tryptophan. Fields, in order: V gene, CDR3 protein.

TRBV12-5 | CASGLPKRGGFPETQYF
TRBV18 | CASSHGTRSYNEQFF
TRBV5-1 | CASSLTGGAGTEAFF
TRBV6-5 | CASGGSNYGYTF
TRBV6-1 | CASRLTANYGYTF
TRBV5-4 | CASSGGLPPETQYF
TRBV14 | CASSQRDNTYEQYF
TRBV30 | CAWSTVSGNTIYF
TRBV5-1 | CASSLGGANYEQYF
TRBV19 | CASSIWDRADTQYF
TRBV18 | CASSPWDRDGEQYF